This TCR beta chain was captured by sequencing in a study of T cell repertoires in cytomegalovirus infection. Background on the study: It can be stated that public TCR beta signatures indicated CMV infection as well as a matching HLA type. Study results and limitations: The study found HLA-C-restricted CMV-specific TCR beta clonotypes dominating the ex vivo response.

This clonotype was seen at least ten times. Its antigen is as yet unknown. MiXCR, run by TCRdb on the reads, gives a single entry per CDR3 protein. The data contain roughly 76,000 distinct CDR3 sequences, roughly 3.7% of them singletons. Germline V CDR1 and CDR2: SGHRS, YFSETQ. J lost 3 bases, V lost 4 bases, and 3 bases had no gene match. This CDR3 contains 13 residues. The receptor comes from a human donor in good health (CMV status not recorded). Some clones in this sample may be carry-over from other donors' samples. Sequencing was done on a sample of PBMCs. V is TRBV5-1 and J is TRBJ2-5; 7 bases line up with TRBD1. This CDR3 reads CASSLGQEETQYF. In DNA form, the CDR3 reads TGCGCCAGCAGCCTCGGACAGGAAGAGACCCAGTACTTC.